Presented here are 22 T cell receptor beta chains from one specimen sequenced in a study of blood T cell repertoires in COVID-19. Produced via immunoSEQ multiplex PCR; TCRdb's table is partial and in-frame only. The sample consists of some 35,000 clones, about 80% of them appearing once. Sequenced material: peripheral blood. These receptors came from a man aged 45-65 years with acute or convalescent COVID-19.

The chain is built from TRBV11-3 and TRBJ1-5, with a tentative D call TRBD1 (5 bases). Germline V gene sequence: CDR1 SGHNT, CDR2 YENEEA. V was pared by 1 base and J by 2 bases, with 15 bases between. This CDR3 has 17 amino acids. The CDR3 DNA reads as TGTGCCAGCAGCTTAGTAACAGGAAAACCAGGCAATCAGCCCCAGCATTTT. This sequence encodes CASSLVTGKPGNQPQHF.

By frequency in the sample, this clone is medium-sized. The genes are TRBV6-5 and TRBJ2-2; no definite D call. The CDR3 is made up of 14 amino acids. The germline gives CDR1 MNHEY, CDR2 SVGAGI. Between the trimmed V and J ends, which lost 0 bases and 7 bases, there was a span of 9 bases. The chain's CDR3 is CASSYSNQVGELFF. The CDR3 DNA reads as TGTGCCAGCAGTTACTCGAATCAGGTCGGGGAGCTGTTTTTT.

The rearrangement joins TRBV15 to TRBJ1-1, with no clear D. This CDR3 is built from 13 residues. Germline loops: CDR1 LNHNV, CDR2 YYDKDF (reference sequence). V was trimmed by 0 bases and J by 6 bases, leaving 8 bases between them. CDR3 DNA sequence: TGTGCCACCAGCAGAGATCTGGGCGCTGAAGCTTTCTTT. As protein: CATSRDLGAEAFF.

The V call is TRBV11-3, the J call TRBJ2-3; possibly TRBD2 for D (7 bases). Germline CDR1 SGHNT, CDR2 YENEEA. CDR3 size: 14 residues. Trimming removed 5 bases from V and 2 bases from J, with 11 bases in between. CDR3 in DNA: TGTGCCAGCAGCCACAGGGACTACACAGATACGCAGTATTTT. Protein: CASSHRDYTDTQYF. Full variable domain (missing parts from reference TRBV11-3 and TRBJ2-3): EAGVVQSPRYKIIEKKQPVAFWCNPISGHNTLYWYLQNLGQGPELLIRYENEEAVDDSQLPKDRFSAERLKGVDSTLKIQPAELGDSAVYLCASSHRDYTDTQYFGPGTRLTVL.

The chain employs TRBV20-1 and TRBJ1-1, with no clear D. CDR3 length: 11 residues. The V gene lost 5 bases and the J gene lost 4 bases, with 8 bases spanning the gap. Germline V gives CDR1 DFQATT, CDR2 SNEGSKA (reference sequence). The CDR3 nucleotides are TGCAGTGCTGAGGGTAGCACTGAAGCTTTCTTT. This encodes CSAEGSTEAFF.

As DNA, the CDR3 is TGCAGCGTTGTAACACAGGGAGCCTACGAGCAGTACTTC. Protein: CSVVTQGAYEQYF. The chain recombines TRBV29-1 with TRBJ2-7; D perhaps matches TRBD1 (6 bases). The CDR3 is 13 amino acids. CDR1 is SQVTM, CDR2 ANQGSEA, per germline. V gave up 4 bases and J gave up 2 bases, with 12 bases separating them.

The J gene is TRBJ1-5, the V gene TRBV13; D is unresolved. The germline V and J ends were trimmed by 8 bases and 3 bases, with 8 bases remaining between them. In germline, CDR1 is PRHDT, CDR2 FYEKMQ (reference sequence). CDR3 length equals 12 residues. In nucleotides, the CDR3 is TGTGCCAGCGGGCAGAACAATCAGCCCCAGCATTTT. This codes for CASGQNNQPQHF.

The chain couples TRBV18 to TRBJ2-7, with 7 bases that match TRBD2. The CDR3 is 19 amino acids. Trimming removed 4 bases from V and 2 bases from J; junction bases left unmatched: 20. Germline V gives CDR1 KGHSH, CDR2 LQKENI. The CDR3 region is CASSLLGSGTSQAAYEQYF. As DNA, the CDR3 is TGTGCCAGCTCACTCCTTGGGAGCGGGACGTCCCAGGCCGCCTACGAGCAGTACTTC.

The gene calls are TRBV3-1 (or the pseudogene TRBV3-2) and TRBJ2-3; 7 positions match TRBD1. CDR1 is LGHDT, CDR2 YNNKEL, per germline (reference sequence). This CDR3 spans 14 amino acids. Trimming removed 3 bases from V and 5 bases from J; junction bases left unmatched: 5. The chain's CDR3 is CASSHPTGIDTQYF. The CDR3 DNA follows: TGTGCCAGCAGCCATCCGACAGGGATAGATACGCAGTATTTT.

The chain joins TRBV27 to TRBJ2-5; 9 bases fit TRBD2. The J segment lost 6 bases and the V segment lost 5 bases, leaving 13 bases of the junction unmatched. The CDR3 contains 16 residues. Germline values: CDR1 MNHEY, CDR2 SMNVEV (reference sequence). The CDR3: CASSNPQRSGGQTQYF. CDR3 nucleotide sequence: TGTGCCAGCAGTAACCCACAGCGCAGCGGGGGGCAGACCCAGTACTTC.

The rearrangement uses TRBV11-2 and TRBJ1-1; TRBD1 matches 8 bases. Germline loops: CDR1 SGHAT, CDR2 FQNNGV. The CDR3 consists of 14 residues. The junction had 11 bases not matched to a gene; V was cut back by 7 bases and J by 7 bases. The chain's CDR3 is CASTFGTGGHEAFF. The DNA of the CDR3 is TGTGCCAGCACCTTCGGGACAGGCGGACATGAAGCTTTCTTT. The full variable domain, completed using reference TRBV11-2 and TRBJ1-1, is EAGVAQSPRYKIIEKRQSVAFWCNPISGHATLYWYQQILGQGPKLLIQFQNNGVVDDSQLPKDRFSAERLKGVDSTLKIQPAKLEDSAVYLCASTFGTGGHEAFFGQGTRLTVV.

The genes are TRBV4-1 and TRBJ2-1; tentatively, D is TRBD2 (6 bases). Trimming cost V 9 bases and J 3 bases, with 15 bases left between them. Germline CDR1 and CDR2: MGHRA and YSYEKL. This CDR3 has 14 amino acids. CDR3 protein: CASRPGLNYNEQFF. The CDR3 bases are TGCGCCAGTAGACCGGGACTCAACTACAATGAGCAGTTCTTC.

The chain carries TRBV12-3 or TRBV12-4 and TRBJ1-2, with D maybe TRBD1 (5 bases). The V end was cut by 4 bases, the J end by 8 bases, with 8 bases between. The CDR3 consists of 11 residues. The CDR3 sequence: CASSWAGGYTF. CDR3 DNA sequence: TGTGCCAGCAGTTGGGCAGGGGGCTACACCTTC.

CDR3 sequence (DNA): TGTGCCAGCAGTTACATGCTAAATCAGCCCCAGCATTTT. Encoded protein: CASSYMLNQPQHF. This chain uses TRBV6-6 with TRBJ1-5; D gene uncertain. The CDR3 length is 13 residues. Germline V gene lookup returns CDR1 MNHNY and CDR2 SVGAGI (reference sequence). The V end was cut by 2 bases, the J end by 4 bases, with 6 bases between.

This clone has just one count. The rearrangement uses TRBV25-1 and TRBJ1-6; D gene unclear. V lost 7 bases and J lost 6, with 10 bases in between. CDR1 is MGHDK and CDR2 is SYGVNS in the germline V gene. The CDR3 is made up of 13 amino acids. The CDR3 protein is CASTRGANSPLHF. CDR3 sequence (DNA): TGTGCCAGCACCCGGGGAGCTAATTCACCCCTCCACTTT.

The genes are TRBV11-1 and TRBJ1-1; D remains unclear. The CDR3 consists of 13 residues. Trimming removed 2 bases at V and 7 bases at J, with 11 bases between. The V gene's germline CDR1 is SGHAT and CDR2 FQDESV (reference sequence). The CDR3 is CASSLLRDGEAFF. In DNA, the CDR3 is TGTGCCAGCAGCTTATTACGGGATGGTGAAGCTTTCTTT.

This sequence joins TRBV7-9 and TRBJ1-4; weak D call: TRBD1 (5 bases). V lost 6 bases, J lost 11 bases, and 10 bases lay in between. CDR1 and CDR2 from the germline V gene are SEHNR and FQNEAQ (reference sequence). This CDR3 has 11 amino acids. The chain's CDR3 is CASSLEGKLFF. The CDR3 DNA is TGTGCCAGCAGTTTGGAGGGGAAACTGTTTTTT.

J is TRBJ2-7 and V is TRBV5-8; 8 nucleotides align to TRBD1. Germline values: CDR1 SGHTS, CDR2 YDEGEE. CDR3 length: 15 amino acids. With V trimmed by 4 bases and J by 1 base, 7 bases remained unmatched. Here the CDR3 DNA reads TGTGCCAGCAGCCTTAGACAGGGGCGTTCCTACGAGCAGTACTTC. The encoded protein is CASSLRQGRSYEQYF. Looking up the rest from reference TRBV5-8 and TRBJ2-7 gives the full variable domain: EAGVTQSPTHLIKTRGQQATLRCSPISGHTSVYWYQQALGLGLQFLLWYDEGEERNRGNFPPRFSGRQFPNYSSELNVNALELEDSALYLCASSLRQGRSYEQYFGPGTRLTVT.

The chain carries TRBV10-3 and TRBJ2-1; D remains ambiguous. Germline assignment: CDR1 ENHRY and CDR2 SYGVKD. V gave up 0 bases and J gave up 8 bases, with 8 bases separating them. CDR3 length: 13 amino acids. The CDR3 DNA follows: TGTGCCATCAGTGAGTCGCAGGTCGATGAGCAGTTCTTC. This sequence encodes CAISESQVDEQFF.

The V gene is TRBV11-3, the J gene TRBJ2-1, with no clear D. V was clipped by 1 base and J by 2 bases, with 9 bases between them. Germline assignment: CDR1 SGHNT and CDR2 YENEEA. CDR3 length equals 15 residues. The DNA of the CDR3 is TGTGCCAGCAGCTTAGGGAGAAGCGCCTACAATGAGCAGTTCTTC. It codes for CASSLGRSAYNEQFF.

CDR3 DNA: TGTGCCAGCAGCTTAAATGGACAGGGGGCAGATTATTCACCCCTCCACTTT. Its protein product is CASSLNGQGADYSPLHF. V usage is TRBV7-3 and J usage is TRBJ1-6; TRBD1 aligns across 11 bases. Unmatched junction bases numbered 7, after V lost 1 base and J lost 8 bases. The CDR3 is 17 amino acids. Germline V lookup: CDR1 SGHTA, CDR2 FQGTGA.

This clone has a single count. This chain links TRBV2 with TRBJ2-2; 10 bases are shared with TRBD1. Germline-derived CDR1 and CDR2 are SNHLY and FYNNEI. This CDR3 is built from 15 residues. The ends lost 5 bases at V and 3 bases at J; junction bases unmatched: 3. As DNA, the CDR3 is TGTGCCAGCAGTACGACAGGGGGCGACACCGGGGAGCTGTTTTTT. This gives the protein CASSTTGGDTGELFF.